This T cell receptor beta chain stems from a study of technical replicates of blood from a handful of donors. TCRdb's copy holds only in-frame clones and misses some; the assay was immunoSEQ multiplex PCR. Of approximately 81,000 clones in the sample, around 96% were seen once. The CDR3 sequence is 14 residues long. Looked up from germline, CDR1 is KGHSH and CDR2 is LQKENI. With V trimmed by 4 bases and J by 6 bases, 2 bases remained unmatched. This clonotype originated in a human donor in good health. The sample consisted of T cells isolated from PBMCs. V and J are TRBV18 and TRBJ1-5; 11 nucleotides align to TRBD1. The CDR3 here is CASSLGTGGQPQHF. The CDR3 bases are TGTGCCAGCTCACTAGGGACAGGGGGTCAGCCCCAGCATTTT.